A selection of T cell receptor beta chains follows, all from one sample in a study of shared clonotypes between healthy human individuals. Only in-frame clones appear in the TCRdb table, and some are missing; sequencing was by immunoSEQ multiplex PCR. The sample contains about 2.2 million clones, 85% to 95% of which appear only once. The sequenced sample was naive CD8+ T cells from PBMCs. These receptors all come from a man between 18 and 29 years old in good health. Some clones in this sample may be carry-over from other donors' samples. Both conserved end residues are part of each CDR3. D genes are given only for firm matches. Clone size, where shown, is once, few, many, or a class for clones that have expanded.

>TRBJ2-3|TRBV7-9|15|TRBD2|.
TGTGCCAGCAGCTCACCGACTAGCGGGGGGGATACGCAGTATTTT
CASSSPTSGGDTQYF
>TRBJ1-2|TRBV7-9|14|TRBD1|.
TGTGCCAGCGGGAACAGGGGGCGAAACTATGGCTACACCTTC
CASGNRGRNYGYTF
>TRBJ1-1|TRBV27|16|.|.
TGTGCCAGCAGTTTATATGAAGGGGTTGGTAACACTGAAGCTTTCTTT
CASSLYEGVGNTEAFF
>TRBJ2-7|TRBV6-1|10|.|.
TGTGCCAGCAAGGGGTACGAGCAGTACTTC
CASKGYEQYF
>TRBJ1-2|TRBV28|11|.|.
TGTGCCTGGGGGTCGGCCTATGGCTACACCTTC
CAWGSAYGYTF
>TRBJ1-3|TRBV1|16|.|.
TGCACCAGCAGCCAGGGGACAGGTACCTCTGGAAACACCATATATTTT
CTSSQGTGTSGNTIYF
>TRBJ1-5|TRBV5-6|14|.|.
TGTGCCAGCAGCTTGTACCTAAGCCAGCAGCCCCAGCATTTT
CASSLYLSQQPQHF
>TRBJ2-7|TRBV27|13|.|.
TGTGCCAGCAGTTTACAGGGACCCAACGAGCAGTACTTC
CASSLQGPNEQYF
>TRBJ1-1|TRBV28|13|.|.
TGTGCCAGCAGTCCCACAGGGAACACTGAAGCTTTCTTT
CASSPTGNTEAFF
>TRBJ2-3|TRBV9|15|.|.
TGTGCCAGCAGTGCTAGGCCCGGGGAGTCAGATACGCAGTATTTT
CASSARPGESDTQYF
>TRBJ1-1|TRBV6-6|15|.|.
TGTGCCAGCAGTACGGGACATCCCCTGAACACTGAAGCTTTCTTT
CASSTGHPLNTEAFF
>TRBJ2-5|TRBV7-3|13|.|.
TGTGCCAGCAGCTCGTCCAGGGGAGAGACCCAGTACTTC
CASSSSRGETQYF
>TRBJ2-2|TRBV6-1|14|.|.
TGTGCCAGCGAAGCAGGACACAACACCGGGGAGCTGTTTTTT
CASEAGHNTGELFF
>TRBJ2-7|TRBV7-9|15|TRBD1|.
TGTGCCAGCAGCCCCGGGACAGGGTGGTCCTACGAGCAGTACTTC
CASSPGTGWSYEQYF
>TRBJ2-7|TRBV4-1|16|TRBD1|.
TGCGCCAGCAGCCAAGATCCCGGGACAGGAGCCTACGAGCAGTACTTC
CASSQDPGTGAYEQYF
>TRBJ1-3|TRBV19|15|.|.
TGTGCCAGTAGTATCGACCGATCCTCTGGAAACACCATATATTTT
CASSIDRSSGNTIYF
>TRBJ2-2|TRBV13|17|.|.
TGTGCCAGCTCCGACGGGAGGGGGCAAGGGAACACCGGGGAGCTGTTTTTT
CASSDGRGQGNTGELFF
>TRBJ2-1|TRBV4-1|15|.|.
TGCGCCAGCAGCCAAGATCTCCGGAATGGCAATGAGCAGTTCTTC
CASSQDLRNGNEQFF
>TRBJ1-2|TRBV30|16|.|.
TGTGCCTTTTTCCCCATTAGTGACCTCCCCGCCCATGGCTACACCTTC
CAFFPISDLPAHGYTF
>TRBJ2-4|TRBV18|15|.|once
TGTGCCAGCTCCCAGGGCCTAGGGTCCAAAAACATTCAGTACTTC
CASSQGLGSKNIQYF
>TRBJ2-7|TRBV9|13|.|.
TGTGCCAGCAGCGTAGGTCCAGGGGATGAGCAGTACTTC
CASSVGPGDEQYF
>TRBJ2-7|TRBV15|14|TRBD2|.
TGTGCCACCAGCAGGGGTAGCGGGATAGACGAGCAGTACTTC
CATSRGSGIDEQYF
>TRBJ2-5|TRBV2|15|.|.
TGTGCCAGCACCTCCGGGGGAACCGTGCAAGAGACCCAGTACTTC
CASTSGGTVQETQYF
>TRBJ1-2|TRBV11-2|15|.|.
TGTGCCAGCAGCTTAACAAGGGCCCTCAACTATGGCTACACCTTC
CASSLTRALNYGYTF
>TRBJ2-7|TRBV5-5|15|.|.
TGTGCCAGCAGCTTGGCCGAACAGGGAGCGAACGAGCAGTACTTC
CASSLAEQGANEQYF
>TRBJ2-7|TRBV4-1|13|.|.
TGCGCCAGCAGCGTGGGGCCCACCTACGAGCAGTACTTC
CASSVGPTYEQYF
>TRBJ2-1|TRBV9|14|.|.
TGTGCCAGCAGCGCCCCGGGGCCATACAATGAGCAGTTCTTC
CASSAPGPYNEQFF